This T cell receptor (beta chain) emerged from a study of blood T cell repertoires in COVID-19. Here immunoSEQ multiplex PCR was the method, and the copy in TCRdb shows in-frame clones only, minus some. The sample holds roughly 170,000 clones, about 84% seen once. Material: peripheral blood. This clonotype was sampled from a human donor in a cohort sampled during active COVID-19.

The CDR3 DNA follows: TGCAGCGTCGCTCTAGCACAGGGGGCAGGAGGGGCCAACGTCCTGACTTTC. Translating it yields CSVALAQGAGGANVLTF. The rearrangement joins TRBV29-1 to TRBJ2-6; 9 positions agree with TRBD1. Trimming cost V 6 bases and J 4 bases; bases outside gene matches: 13. The CDR3 consists of 17 residues. The germline V gene has CDR1 SQVTM and CDR2 ANQGSEA.